These 29 T cell receptor beta chains were sequenced from one sample in a study of T-cell reconstitution after alpha-beta-depleted transplantation in children. Molecular barcoding with unique molecular identifiers was used for the TCRbeta library. TCRdb reanalysed the PCR reads using MiXCR and keeps one entry per CDR3 protein. The data hold 200,000 to 250,000 distinct CDR3 sequences, with 8% to 10% observed a single time. The input for sequencing was PBMCs from the stem cell graft donor, taken from the stem cell graft. The source is a human donor who donated a stem cell graft to a child with acute lymphoblastic leukemia.

The J gene is TRBJ1-5, the V gene TRBV5-1; 8 nucleotides match TRBD1. V dropped 0 bases and J dropped 6; count of bases not matched to a gene: 5. The CDR3 totals 15 residues. The V gene's germline CDR1 is SGHRS and CDR2 YFSETQ. In nucleotides, the CDR3 is TGCGCCAGCAGCTTGGGGGCAGGGGGCAGTCAGCCCCAGCATTTT. Its protein product is CASSLGAGGSQPQHF.

This clonotype was recorded a few times. V usage is TRBV29-1 and J usage is TRBJ2-5; no definite D call. The CDR3 length is 13 residues. V was trimmed by 0 bases and J by 5 bases, leaving 10 bases between them. Germline CDR1 reads SQVTM; CDR2 reads ANQGSEA. The chain's CDR3 is CSVEEGRRETQYF. CDR3 bases: TGCAGCGTTGAAGAGGGCAGGCGGGAGACCCAGTACTTC. Full variable domain (outside the CDR3, taken from reference TRBV29-1 and TRBJ2-5): SAVISQKPSRDICQRGTSLTIQCQVDSQVTMMFWYRQQPGQSLTLIATANQGSEATYESGFVIDKFPISRPNLTFSTLTVSNMSPEDSSIYLCSVEEGRRETQYFGPGTRLLVL.

The V gene is TRBV7-9, the J gene TRBJ2-5, with D perhaps TRBD2 (6 bases). In germline, CDR1 is SEHNR, CDR2 FQNEAQ (reference sequence). The CDR3 is 16 amino acids. The V gene lost 6 bases and the J gene lost 4 bases, with 21 bases spanning the gap. CDR3 sequence reads: CASSTGDTSRRETQYF. In DNA form, the CDR3 reads TGTGCCAGCAGTACGGGGGATACTAGTCGTAGAGAGACCCAGTACTTC.

This clonotype was seen more than once but under ten times. This chain connects TRBV11-2 to TRBJ1-3; TRBD1 matches 11 bases. The CDR3 loop spans 17 amino acids. CDR1 is SGHAT and CDR2 is FQNNGV in the germline V gene. The ends lost 5 bases at V and 3 bases at J; junction bases unmatched: 9. The chain's CDR3 is CASSDLDRGRGGNTIYF. Here the CDR3 DNA reads TGTGCCAGCAGCGACCTGGACAGGGGGCGAGGTGGAAACACCATATATTTT.

At least ten counts were recorded for this clonotype. The rearrangement links TRBV12-3 or TRBV12-4 to TRBJ1-1, with 8 bases fitting TRBD1. Germline trimming cut 6 bases from V and 3 bases from J; bases unmatched to any gene: 6. The CDR3 has 14 amino acids. CDR3 in DNA: TGTGCCAGCAGCTTAACGACAGGGGACACTGAAGCTTTCTTT. It yields the protein CASSLTTGDTEAFF.

The chain combines TRBV20-1 with TRBJ1-5, with no clear D. CDR1 DFQATT and CDR2 SNEGSKA come from the germline V gene (reference sequence). This CDR3 contains 15 residues. V lost 3 bases and J 0 bases, leaving 12 bases between the germline ends. This CDR3 reads CSARSAENSNQPQHF. The DNA of the CDR3 is TGCAGTGCTAGGTCAGCTGAAAATAGCAATCAGCCCCAGCATTTT.

This clonotype was recorded at least ten times. At one end, the junction sequence differs from germline, possibly due to a read error. The gene calls are TRBV5-1 and TRBJ2-5, with 12 bases lining up with TRBD2. The CDR3 covers 15 residues. From germline, CDR1 is SGHRS and CDR2 YFSETQ. The DNA for the CDR3 is TGCGCCAGCAGCTTGTCCGGGACTAGCGGGCTCTTCGGGATTTTC. It specifies CASSLSGTSGLFGIF.

This rearrangement joins TRBV15 to TRBJ1-5; D not certain. V gave up 5 bases and J gave up 5 bases, with 10 bases separating them. This CDR3 spans 13 amino acids. Per the germline V gene, CDR1 is LNHNV and CDR2 is YYDKDF (reference sequence). This CDR3 is CATSRLRDQPQHF. The CDR3 coding sequence is TGTGCCACCAGCCGGCTCCGGGATCAGCCCCAGCATTTT.

The genes are TRBV6-5 and TRBJ1-4; 12 bases align to TRBD1. There are 17 residues in the CDR3. J was trimmed by 10 bases and V by 0 bases; bases with no gene match: 9. Germline values: CDR1 MNHEY, CDR2 SVGAGI. The CDR3 region is CASSYSLGQGALGKLFF. The CDR3 bases are TGTGCCAGCAGTTACTCTTTGGGACAGGGGGCTTTGGGAAAACTGTTTTTT.

This clonotype came up a few times. CDR3 region: CASRRDGFSNQPQHF. For the CDR3, the DNA is TGTGCCAGCCGCCGGGACGGTTTTAGCAATCAGCCCCAGCATTTT. The genes are TRBV19 and TRBJ1-5, with a possible D match to TRBD1 (5 bases). The CDR3 has 15 amino acids. The germline V gene encodes CDR1 LNHDA and CDR2 SQIVND (reference sequence). The V and J ends lost 9 bases and 0 bases respectively, with 15 bases between them.

This clonotype was counted many times. CDR3 protein: CASSLRGMNTEAFF. The CDR3 bases are TGTGCCAGCAGCTTGAGAGGGATGAACACTGAAGCTTTCTTT. This chain uses TRBV5-5 with TRBJ1-1; no clear D. The CDR3 sequence is 14 residues long. Germline CDR1 SGHKS, CDR2 YYEKEE (reference sequence). Trimming took 1 base from V and 0 from J, leaving 7 bases between them.

This clonotype was found once. The rearrangement joins TRBV5-6 to TRBJ1-6; 8 bases match TRBD1. This CDR3 contains 15 residues. CDR1 and CDR2 from the germline V gene are SGHDT and YYEEEE. The ends lost 6 bases at V and 9 bases at J; junction bases unmatched: 11. The CDR3 nucleotides are TGTGCCAGCAAGGCGTGGGACAGGTCGACTTCACCCCTCCACTTT. Its translation is CASKAWDRSTSPLHF.

This clonotype showed up many times. V is TRBV3-1 and J is TRBJ2-7; no definite D call. The CDR3 contains 12 residues. Germline CDR1 is LGHDT and CDR2 is YNNKEL (reference sequence). Trimming shortened V by 4 bases and J by 1 base, and 5 bases separated the two germline ends. For the CDR3, the DNA is TGTGCCAGCAGCCCTCAGTCCTACGAGCAGTACTTC. Translated, it gives CASSPQSYEQYF.

The genes are TRBV12-3 or TRBV12-4 and TRBJ1-5, with D perhaps TRBD1 (5 bases). The ends were cut back, 2 bases at V and 0 bases at J, with 8 bases in the middle. The CDR3 loop spans 15 amino acids. The CDR3 region is CASSLRQNSNQPQHF. Written as DNA, the CDR3 is TGTGCCAGCAGTTTAAGACAGAATAGCAATCAGCCCCAGCATTTT.

This chain uses TRBV5-1 with TRBJ2-4, with D possibly being TRBD2 (5 bases). The V gene's germline CDR1 is SGHRS and CDR2 YFSETQ. This CDR3 contains 15 residues. The V end was cut by 2 bases, the J end by 0 bases, with 9 bases between. The CDR3 spells CASSLGSGAKNIQYF. The CDR3 nucleotides are TGCGCCAGCAGCTTAGGGAGCGGAGCCAAAAACATTCAGTACTTC.

This clonotype was counted a few times. The chain has TRBV5-1 and TRBJ2-5; TRBD2 matches 14 bases. V shed 4 bases, J shed 1 base, and the junction held 3 bases outside the gene matches. The CDR3 has 16 residues. Germline V gives CDR1 SGHRS, CDR2 YFSETQ. In nucleotides, the CDR3 is TGCGCCAGCAGCAGGACTAGCGGGGGGCCCCAAGAGACCCAGTACTTC. Residues: CASSRTSGGPQETQYF.

The rearrangement uses TRBV7-8 and TRBJ1-2; 9 bases line up with TRBD1. V lost 4 bases and J lost 4; bases outside the gene matches: 7. The V gene's germline CDR1 is SGHVS and CDR2 FQNEAQ. The CDR3 sequence is 15 residues long. The CDR3 region has the DNA TGTGCCAGCAGCTCCCCCCCGGGACAGGGCTATGGCTACACCTTC. This gives the protein CASSSPPGQGYGYTF. The whole variable domain, filled in from reference TRBV7-8 and TRBJ1-2, reads GAGVSQSPRYKVAKRGQDVALRCDPISGHVSLFWYQQALGQGPEFLTYFQNEAQLDKSGLPSDRFFAERPEGSVSTLKIQRTQQEDSAVYLCASSSPPGQGYGYTFGSGTRLTVV.

A few counts support this clonotype. The chain is built from TRBV11-2 and TRBJ1-2; the match to TRBD1 covers 10 bases. The CDR3 sequence is 17 residues long. The germline gives CDR1 SGHAT, CDR2 FQNNGV. V lost 4 bases to trimming and J lost 2 bases; unmatched junction nucleotides: 10. The chain's CDR3 is CASSSRQGANLNYGYTF. The CDR3 coding sequence is TGTGCCAGCAGCTCGAGACAGGGGGCGAACCTAAACTATGGCTACACCTTC.

At least ten counts were recorded for this clonotype. The chain couples TRBV24-1 to TRBJ2-7; D gene ambiguous. The CDR3 extends over 14 amino acids. Trimming took off 10 bases at V and 0 bases at J, with 15 bases between the two ends. Per the germline V gene, CDR1 is KGHDR and CDR2 is SFDVKD. The DNA of the CDR3 is TGTGCCACAACCGGGCCCTCGAGCTCCTACGAGCAGTACTTC. It encodes CATTGPSSSYEQYF.

In this sample, this clonotype turned up many times. The V gene is TRBV5-1, the J gene TRBJ1-2; the D is unclear. The germline V and J ends were trimmed by 0 bases and 0 bases, with 9 bases remaining between them. This CDR3 region has 15 residues. Germline V gives CDR1 SGHRS, CDR2 YFSETQ. CDR3 coding DNA: TGCGCCAGCAGCTTGGAACCCGGTGCTAACTATGGCTACACCTTC. The encoded protein is CASSLEPGANYGYTF.

This chain uses TRBV27 with TRBJ1-1, with D perhaps TRBD1 (5 bases). The CDR3 covers 14 residues. Germline CDR1 is MNHEY and CDR2 is SMNVEV (reference sequence). Trimming removed 1 base from V and 7 bases from J, with 13 bases in between. The CDR3 DNA follows: TGTGCCAGCAGTTTATTAGGGGAATATGGTGAAGCTTTCTTT. Amino acid sequence: CASSLLGEYGEAFF.

This clonotype was counted ten times or more. V usage is TRBV4-2 and J usage is TRBJ1-2; 8 nucleotides match TRBD1. The CDR3 covers 15 residues. Germline CDR1 and CDR2: LGHNA and YNFKEQ. V shed 3 bases, J shed 8 bases, and the junction held 11 bases outside the gene matches. CDR3 region: CASSQQGQDSLGYTF. The CDR3 DNA is TGTGCCAGCAGCCAGCAGGGACAGGATTCTTTAGGCTACACCTTC.

The chain combines TRBV7-9 with TRBJ2-3, with D perhaps matching TRBD1 or TRBD2 (5 bases each). Germline lookup yields CDR1 SEHNR and CDR2 FQNEAQ (reference sequence). Deletions cut 10 bases from V and 0 bases from J, with 11 bases between. This CDR3 is 13 amino acids long. Here the CDR3 reads CAIFRDSTDTQYF. In nucleotides, the CDR3 is TGTGCCATTTTCCGGGACAGCACAGATACGCAGTATTTT.

This clonotype was detected ten times or more. The V and J genes are TRBV6-2 or TRBV6-3 and TRBJ1-6, with 12 bases aligning to TRBD1. CDR1 and CDR2 from the germline V gene are MNHEY and SVGEGT. This CDR3 has 18 amino acids. Unmatched junction bases numbered 6, after V lost 6 bases and J lost 0 bases. This CDR3 reads CASRTGTGGFSYNSPLHF. As DNA, the CDR3 is TGTGCCAGCAGGACCGGGACAGGGGGCTTCTCCTATAATTCACCCCTCCACTTT.

This clonotype occurred many times. The chain couples TRBV7-9 to TRBJ1-1; 11 bases fit TRBD1. The CDR3 is 16 amino acids. CDR1 SEHNR and CDR2 FQNEAQ come from the germline V gene (reference sequence). J gave up 5 bases and V 0 bases, and 5 bases lay outside the gene matches. This chain's CDR3 is CASSLAAGTGGTEAFF. The CDR3 DNA follows: TGTGCCAGCAGCTTAGCGGCCGGGACAGGGGGGACTGAAGCTTTCTTT.

The sample holds many counts of this clonotype. J is TRBJ2-7 and V is TRBV2; D unclear. Germline V gives CDR1 SNHLY, CDR2 FYNNEI. V gave up 3 bases and J gave up 3 bases, with 12 bases separating them. This CDR3 region has 14 residues. The CDR3 sequence is CASSEDWSRYEQYF. The CDR3 coding sequence is TGTGCCAGCAGTGAGGATTGGAGTCGCTACGAGCAGTACTTC. The full variable domain, in which reference TRBV2 and TRBJ2-7 provide the parts outside the CDR3, is EPEVTQTPSHQVTQMGQEVILRCVPISNHLYFYWYRQILGQKVEFLVSFYNNEISEKSEIFDDQFSVERPDGSNFTLKIRSTKLEDSAMYFCASSEDWSRYEQYFGPGTRLTVT.

In this sample, this clonotype turned up a few times. The chain is built from TRBV15 and TRBJ1-2; no firm D call. There are 11 residues in the CDR3. Per germline, CDR1 LNHNV and CDR2 YYDKDF (reference sequence). V dropped 0 bases and J dropped 7 bases, with 3 bases sitting between them. The CDR3 loop reads CATSREGGYTF. As DNA, the CDR3 is TGTGCCACCAGCAGAGAGGGTGGCTACACCTTC. The whole variable domain, remainder taken from reference TRBV15 and TRBJ1-2, is DAMVIQNPRYQVTQFGKPVTLSCSQTLNHNVMYWYQQKSSQAPKLLFHYYDKDFNNEADTPDNFQSRRPNTSFCFLDIRSPGLGDTAMYLCATSREGGYTFGSGTRLTVV.

This clonotype was observed many times. This chain joins TRBV6-5 and TRBJ1-1, with a tentative D call TRBD1 (5 bases). CDR3 length: 18 residues. Looked up from germline, CDR1 is MNHEY and CDR2 is SVGAGI. Trimming pared 0 bases from V and 2 bases from J, leaving 19 bases between. The CDR3 region has the DNA TGTGCCAGCAGTTACTCGATTAGGAGGGGCGTGAGAAACACTGAAGCTTTCTTT. It specifies CASSYSIRRGVRNTEAFF.

This clonotype appeared a few times. The chain combines TRBV20-1 with TRBJ2-3, with 7 bases identical to TRBD2. The CDR3 contains 16 residues. CDR1 and CDR2 from the germline V gene are DFQATT and SNEGSKA (reference sequence). J lost 2 bases, V lost 3 bases, and 11 bases had no gene match. The CDR3 here is CSARGGRAGNTDTQYF. Here the CDR3 DNA reads TGCAGTGCTAGGGGCGGAAGAGCGGGGAACACAGATACGCAGTATTTT.